This TCR beta chain emerged from a study of blood T cell repertoires in COVID-19. Per germline, CDR1 MNHEY and CDR2 SVGEGT. V gave up 5 bases and J gave up 8 bases, with 18 bases separating them. The CDR3 contains 14 residues. Using immunoSEQ multiplex PCR, the repertoire was profiled, and TCRdb retains in-frame clones only, with some absent. Of about 230,000 clones listed, approximately 88% were seen once; the top ten hold more than 25%. The sample taken for sequencing was peripheral blood. The chain carries TRBV6-2 or TRBV6-3 and TRBJ1-2, with a possible D match to TRBD1 (6 bases). This sequence was found in a man in his forties with acute or convalescent COVID-19. CDR3 sequence reads: CASSRTTGMKGYTF. The CDR3 nucleotides are TGTGCCAGCAGTCGGACCACAGGGATGAAGGGCTACACCTTC.